The clone carrying this T cell receptor (beta chain) was seen once. The target antigen is unknown. This CDR3 is also generated by other DNA sequences in the sample. The genomic DNA of each subset was split evenly across several immunoSEQ plates. The method was immunoSEQ multiplex PCR; TCRdb's version includes in-frame clones alone and lacks a portion of them. The sample lists around 750,000 clones, roughly 70% occurring once. The data belong to a study of shared clonotypes between healthy human individuals. About the study: Each donor's CD8 memory used one plate, CD8 naive two, each CD4 subset three.

Donors were Caucasian adults residing in Nashville, Tennessee, USA. With V trimmed by 0 bases and J by 3 bases, 4 bases remained unmatched. CDR3 length equals 15 residues. Germline V gives CDR1 SGDLS, CDR2 YYNGEE. Findings and caveats of the study: Though the depth was large, rarefaction showed that sorted-subset sequencing was incomplete.

The source of this sequence is a woman aged 25 to 45 in good health. This chain joins TRBV9 and TRBJ1-2; 8 bases are a match to TRBD1. Sequenced sample: memory CD4+ T cells sorted from blood. The subset is: CD45RA-negative fraction. The DNA of the CDR3 is TGTGCCAGCAGCGTAGACGGACAGGGAGACTATGGCTACACCTTC. Translation: CASSVDGQGDYGYTF.